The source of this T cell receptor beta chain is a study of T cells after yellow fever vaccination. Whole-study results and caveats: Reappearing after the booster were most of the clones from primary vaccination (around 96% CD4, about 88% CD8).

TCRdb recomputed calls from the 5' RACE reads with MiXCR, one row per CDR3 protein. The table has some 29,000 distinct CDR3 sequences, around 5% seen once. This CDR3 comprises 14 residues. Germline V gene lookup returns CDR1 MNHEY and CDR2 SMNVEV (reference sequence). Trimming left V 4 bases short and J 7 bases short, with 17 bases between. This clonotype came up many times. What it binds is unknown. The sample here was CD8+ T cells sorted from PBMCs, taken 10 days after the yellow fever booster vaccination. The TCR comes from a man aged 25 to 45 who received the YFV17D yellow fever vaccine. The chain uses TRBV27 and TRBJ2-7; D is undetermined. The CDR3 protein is CASSWYQGRREQYF. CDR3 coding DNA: TGTGCCAGCAGTTGGTATCAAGGTCGTAGGGAGCAGTACTTC.